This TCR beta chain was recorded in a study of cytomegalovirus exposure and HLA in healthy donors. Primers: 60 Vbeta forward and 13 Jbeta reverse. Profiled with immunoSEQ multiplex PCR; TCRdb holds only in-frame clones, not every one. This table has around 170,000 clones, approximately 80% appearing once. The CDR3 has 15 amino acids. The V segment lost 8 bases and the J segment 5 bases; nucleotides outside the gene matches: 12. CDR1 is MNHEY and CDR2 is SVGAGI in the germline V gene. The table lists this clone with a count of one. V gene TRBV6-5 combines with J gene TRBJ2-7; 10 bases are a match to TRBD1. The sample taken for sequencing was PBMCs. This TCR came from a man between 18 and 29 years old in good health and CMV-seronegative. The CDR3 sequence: CASYNRDRGVHEQYF. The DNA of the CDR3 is TGTGCCAGCTACAACCGGGACAGGGGTGTCCACGAGCAGTACTTC.